This T cell receptor (beta chain) was identified in a study of blood T cell repertoires in COVID-19. In the study overall: PBMCs, B-cell-depleted T cells, or T cells provided the cDNA or gDNA that made up the material.

Original analysis: How many nucleated cells were present was estimated from reference gene primer amplification. The data were produced by immunoSEQ multiplex PCR, yet TCRdb's version contains in-frame clones alone and is incomplete. V and J calls plus clone size are reproduced from that table; the DNA served to infer D and trimming. The sample gives under 350,000 clones, nearly 90% of which show up once; over 1.5% is in the top ten. The junction had 4 bases not matched to a gene; V was cut back by 4 bases and J by 1 base. The CDR3 length is 16 residues. Germline values: CDR1 LGHDT, CDR2 YNNKEL (reference sequence).

The source is a woman aged 25 to 39 with COVID-19, enrolled during active disease. Material for sequencing was peripheral blood. The genes are TRBV3-1 (or the pseudogene TRBV3-2) and TRBJ1-5, with TRBD1 identical over 10 bases. The CDR3, as DNA: TGTGCCAGCAGCCCCTGGGGACAGGGGAGCAATCAGCCCCAGCATTTT. This sequence encodes CASSPWGQGSNQPQHF.